These T cell receptor beta chains were read from a single sample in a study of T-cell memory formation after mild COVID-19. TCRdb called the 5' RACE reads again in MiXCR, with one record for every CDR3 protein. The sample includes 470,000 or so distinct CDR3 sequences, 25% of them seen just once. The sequencing input was PBMCs or a T cell subset sorted from them (not recorded which). The source is an adult woman who had mild COVID-19 (a few samples of this study predate the infection). Cell type and time point are not known. The CDR3 runs from the conserved cysteine through the conserved F or W. D genes are given only for firm matches. Rows may omit the clone size; those that give it use once, few, many or a size class.

>TRBV2|TRBJ2-3|few|.
TGTGCCAGCAGTAGAAGCGGCGATAGCACAGATACGCAGTATTTT
CASSRSGDSTDTQYF
>TRBV19|TRBJ2-7|.|.
TGTGCCAGTAGTAAGGCAGGGCTCTCGTACGAGCAGTACTTC
CASSKAGLSYEQYF
>TRBV6-5|TRBJ1-2|few|TRBD1
TGTGCCAGCAGTTACGGGACAGGATCCTATGGCTACACCTTC
CASSYGTGSYGYTF
>TRBV7-6|TRBJ2-7|.|.
TGTGCCAGCAGCTCGGGACTGCAATACGAGCAGTACTTC
CASSSGLQYEQYF
>TRBV25-1|TRBJ2-1|few|.
TGTGCCAGCAGTGATAGAAGTGAGCAGTTCTTC
CASSDRSEQFF
>TRBV20-1|TRBJ2-3|many|.
TGCAGTGCTAGCAACAGGAGAGATACGCAGTATTTT
CSASNRRDTQYF
>TRBV20-1|TRBJ2-3|many|.
TGCAGTGCCCCCACCCCGGCCAGGGGCGTCACAGATACGCAGTATTTT
CSAPTPARGVTDTQYF
>TRBV5-5|TRBJ2-5|.|.
TGTGCCAGCCTGGACCGCCCGTACCAAGAGACCCAGTACTTC
CASLDRPYQETQYF
>TRBV7-9|TRBJ1-4|few|.
TGTGCCAGCAGCTTACCGGGGTTCGGTGAAAAACTGTTTTTT
CASSLPGFGEKLFF
>TRBV5-1|TRBJ2-5|few|.
TGCGCCAGCAGCTTGGCGGGACAACTTTCGAAAGAGACCCAGTACTTC
CASSLAGQLSKETQYF
>TRBV2|TRBJ1-2|.|.
TGTGCCAGCATGATAGGACGGGAATATGGCTACACCTTC
CASMIGREYGYTF
>TRBV3-1|TRBJ2-1|.|.
TGTGCCAGCAGCCAAAAGGACTGGGGGGCCAATGAGCAGTTCTTC
CASSQKDWGANEQFF
>TRBV11-2|TRBJ2-1|.|.
TGTGCCAGCAGCTTAGAAGGTCGCGTATACAATGAGCAGTTCTTC
CASSLEGRVYNEQFF
>TRBV4-1|TRBJ2-3|.|TRBD2
TGCGCCAGCAGCCTGGTAGCGGGGACCACAGATACGCAGTATTTT
CASSLVAGTTDTQYF
>TRBV12-3/TRBV12-4|TRBJ1-2|few|.
TGTGCCAGCAGCCGGATCAGGATCACCTTC
CASSRIRITF
>TRBV5-1|TRBJ2-5|few|.
TGCGCCAGCAGCTGGGGGCCGGGTCAAGAGACCCAGTACTTC
CASSWGPGQETQYF
>TRBV12-3/TRBV12-4|TRBJ2-4|many|TRBD1
TGTGCCAGCAGTTCCCTTCCTCGGGACAGGTTACGGAACATTCAGTACTTC
CASSSLPRDRLRNIQYF
>TRBV5-1|TRBJ2-7|.|TRBD1
TGCGCCAGCAGCTACGGCGGGACAGGGGGTTTCGACGAGCAGTACTTC
CASSYGGTGGFDEQYF
>TRBV7-3|TRBJ2-5|few|.
TGTGCCAGCAGCTTAGGGACGATCGGATTGGAGACCCAGTACTTC
CASSLGTIGLETQYF
>TRBV7-2|TRBJ2-3|few|TRBD1
TGTGCCAGCAGTGCTCCGGGACAGGGGTTGTCAGATACGCAGTATTTT
CASSAPGQGLSDTQYF
>TRBV5-1|TRBJ1-5|few|TRBD1
TGCGCCAGCAGCCATGGACAGGGCAATCAGCCCCAGCATTTT
CASSHGQGNQPQHF
>TRBV20-1|TRBJ2-3|.|.
TGCAGTGCGATGATCAGGGGCGGGGACCCACCAGATACGCAGTATTTT
CSAMIRGGDPPDTQYF
>TRBV5-1|TRBJ1-2|.|.
TGCGCCAGCAGCTTGGAAGCCTGGGGGTATGGCTACACCTTC
CASSLEAWGYGYTF
>TRBV20-1|TRBJ2-7|once|.
TGCAGTGCTAGAGATGGCGCGGGAAGCTCCTACGAGCAGTACTTC
CSARDGAGSSYEQYF
>TRBV4-1|TRBJ2-1|.|TRBD2
TGCGCCAGCAGCCACCAGCCGGGACTAGCGGGGAATGAGCAGTTCTTC
CASSHQPGLAGNEQFF
>TRBV20-1|TRBJ2-7|few|.
TGCAGTGCTAGAATCGGTCTCAGCTCCTACGAGCAGTACTTC
CSARIGLSSYEQYF
>TRBV13|TRBJ2-3|few|.
TGTGCCAGCAGCTTAAGAACGGGAGTAGATACGCAGTATTTT
CASSLRTGVDTQYF